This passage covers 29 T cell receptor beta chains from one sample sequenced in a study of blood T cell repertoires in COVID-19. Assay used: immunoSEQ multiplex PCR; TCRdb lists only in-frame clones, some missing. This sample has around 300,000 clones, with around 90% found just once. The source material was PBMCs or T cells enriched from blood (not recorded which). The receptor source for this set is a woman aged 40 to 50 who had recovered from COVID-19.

The CDR3 region has the DNA TGTGCCAGCAGCTTGGACGTACGGGAGACCCAGTACTTC. It codes for CASSLDVRETQYF. The chain uses TRBV5-4 and TRBJ2-5; D remains ambiguous. Germline V CDR1 and CDR2: SGHNT, YYREEE (reference sequence). The CDR3 spans 13 residues. V was shortened by 0 bases and J by 5 bases, with 8 bases between the two germline ends.

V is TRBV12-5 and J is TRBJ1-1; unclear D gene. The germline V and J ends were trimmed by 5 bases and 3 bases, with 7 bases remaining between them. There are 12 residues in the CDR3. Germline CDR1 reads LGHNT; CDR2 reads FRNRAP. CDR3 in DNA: TGTGCTAGTGGTGACGGGTACACTGAAGCTTTCTTT. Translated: CASGDGYTEAFF.

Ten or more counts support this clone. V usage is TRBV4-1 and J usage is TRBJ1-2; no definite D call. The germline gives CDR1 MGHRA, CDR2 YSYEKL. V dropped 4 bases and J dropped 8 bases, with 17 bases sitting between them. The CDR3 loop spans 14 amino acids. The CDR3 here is CASSRVSMEQGYTF. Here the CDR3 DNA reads TGCGCCAGCAGCCGGGTTTCGATGGAGCAGGGCTACACCTTC.

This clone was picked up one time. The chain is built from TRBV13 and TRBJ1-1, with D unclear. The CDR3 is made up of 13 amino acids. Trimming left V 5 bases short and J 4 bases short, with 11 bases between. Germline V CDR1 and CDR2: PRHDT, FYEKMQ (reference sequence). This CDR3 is CASSPSRVTEAFF. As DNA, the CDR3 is TGTGCCAGCAGCCCCTCGCGGGTCACTGAAGCTTTCTTT.

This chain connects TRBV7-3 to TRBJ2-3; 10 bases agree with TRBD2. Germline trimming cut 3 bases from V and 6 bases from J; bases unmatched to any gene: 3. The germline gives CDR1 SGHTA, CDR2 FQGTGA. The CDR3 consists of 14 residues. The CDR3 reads CASSLGTSVDTQYF. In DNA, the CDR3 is TGTGCCAGCAGCTTGGGGACTAGCGTCGATACGCAGTATTTT.

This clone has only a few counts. The DNA for the CDR3 is TGTGCCAGTAGGAAAAGCGGGAGTGGAGAGACCCAGTACTTC. It yields the protein CASRKSGSGETQYF. The chain recombines TRBV19 with TRBJ2-5, with 8 bases lining up with TRBD2. CDR3 size: 14 residues. Looked up from germline, CDR1 is LNHDA and CDR2 is SQIVND (reference sequence). V lost 6 bases to trimming and J lost 4 bases; unmatched junction nucleotides: 7.

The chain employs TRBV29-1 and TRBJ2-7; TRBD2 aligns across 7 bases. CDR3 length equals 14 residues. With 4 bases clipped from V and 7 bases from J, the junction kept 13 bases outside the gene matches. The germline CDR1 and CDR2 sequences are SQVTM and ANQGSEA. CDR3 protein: CSVAPVAGAGEQYF. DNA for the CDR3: TGCAGCGTTGCACCCGTGGCGGGAGCAGGGGAGCAGTACTTC.

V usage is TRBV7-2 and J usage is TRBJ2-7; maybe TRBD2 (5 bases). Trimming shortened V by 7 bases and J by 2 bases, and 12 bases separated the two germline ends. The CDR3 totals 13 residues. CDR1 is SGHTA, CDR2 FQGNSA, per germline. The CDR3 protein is CASIGAGPYEQYF. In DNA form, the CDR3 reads TGTGCCAGCATTGGTGCGGGCCCCTACGAGCAGTACTTC.

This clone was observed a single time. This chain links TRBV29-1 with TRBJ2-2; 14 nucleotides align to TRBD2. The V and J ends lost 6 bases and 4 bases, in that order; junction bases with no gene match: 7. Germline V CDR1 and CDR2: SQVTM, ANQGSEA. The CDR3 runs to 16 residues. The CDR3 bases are TGCAGCGTGGCTACCGGGACTAGCGGGGGCACCGGGGAGCTGTTTTTT. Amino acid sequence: CSVATGTSGGTGELFF.

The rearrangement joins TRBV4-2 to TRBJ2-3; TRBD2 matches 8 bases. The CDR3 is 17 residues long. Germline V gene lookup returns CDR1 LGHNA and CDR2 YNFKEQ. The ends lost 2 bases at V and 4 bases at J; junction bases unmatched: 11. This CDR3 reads CASSQRGAAGVADTQYF. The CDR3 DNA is TGTGCCAGCAGCCAACGTGGAGCAGCGGGAGTGGCAGATACGCAGTATTTT.

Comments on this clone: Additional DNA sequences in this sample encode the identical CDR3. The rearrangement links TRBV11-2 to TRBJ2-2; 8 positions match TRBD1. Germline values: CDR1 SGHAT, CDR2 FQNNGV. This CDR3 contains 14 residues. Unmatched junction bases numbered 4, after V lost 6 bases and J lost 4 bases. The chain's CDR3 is CASSLDRGTGELFF. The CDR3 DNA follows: TGTGCCAGCAGTCTCGACAGGGGCACCGGGGAGCTGTTTTTT.

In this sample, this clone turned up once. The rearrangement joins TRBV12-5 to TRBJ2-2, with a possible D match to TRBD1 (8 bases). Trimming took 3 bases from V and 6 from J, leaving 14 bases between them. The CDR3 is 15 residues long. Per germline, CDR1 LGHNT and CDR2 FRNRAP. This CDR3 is CASGFGTGGAGELFF. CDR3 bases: TGTGCTAGTGGTTTTGGAACAGGGGGGGCCGGGGAGCTGTTTTTT.

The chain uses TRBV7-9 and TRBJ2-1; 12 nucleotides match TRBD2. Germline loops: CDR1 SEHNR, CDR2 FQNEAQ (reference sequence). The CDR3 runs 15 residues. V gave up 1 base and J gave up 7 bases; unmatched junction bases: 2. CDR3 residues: CASSLEGLAGNEQFF. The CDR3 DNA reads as TGTGCCAGCAGCTTAGAAGGACTAGCGGGGAATGAGCAGTTCTTC.

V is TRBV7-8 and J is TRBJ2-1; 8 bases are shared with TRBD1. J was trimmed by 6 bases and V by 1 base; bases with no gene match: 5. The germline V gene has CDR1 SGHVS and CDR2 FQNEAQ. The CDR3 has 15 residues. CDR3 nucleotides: TGTGCCAGCAGCTTAGTTCAGGGGGCGGGCAATGAGCAGTTCTTC. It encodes CASSLVQGAGNEQFF.

CDR3 sequence: CASSVTPGTHQETQYF. As DNA, the CDR3 is TGTGCCAGCAGCGTTACCCCCGGGACACACCAAGAGACCCAGTACTTC. This sequence joins TRBV9 and TRBJ2-5; D is perhaps TRBD1 (6 bases). Trimming shortened V by 2 bases and J by 0 bases, and 14 bases separated the two germline ends. The length of the CDR3 is 16 residues. Germline V gene sequence: CDR1 SGDLS, CDR2 YYNGEE.

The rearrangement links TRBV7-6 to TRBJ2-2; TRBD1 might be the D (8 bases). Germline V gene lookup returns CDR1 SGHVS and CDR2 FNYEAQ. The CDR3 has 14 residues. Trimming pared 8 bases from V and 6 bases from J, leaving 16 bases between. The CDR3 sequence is CASGRTGRAGELFF. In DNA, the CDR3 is TGTGCCAGCGGCAGGACAGGGAGGGCCGGGGAGCTGTTTTTT. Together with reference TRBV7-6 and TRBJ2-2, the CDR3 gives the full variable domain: GAGVSQSPRYKVTKRGQDVALRCDPISGHVSLYWYRQALGQGPEFLTYFNYEAQQDKSGLPNDRFSAERPEGSISTLTIQRTEQRDSAMYRCASGRTGRAGELFFGEGSRLTVL.

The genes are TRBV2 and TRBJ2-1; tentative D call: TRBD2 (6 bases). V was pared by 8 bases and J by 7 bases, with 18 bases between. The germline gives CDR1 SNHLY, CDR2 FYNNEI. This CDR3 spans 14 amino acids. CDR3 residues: CASSRERNWNEQFF. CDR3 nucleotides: TGTGCCAGCTCGCGGGAACGGAACTGGAATGAGCAGTTCTTC.

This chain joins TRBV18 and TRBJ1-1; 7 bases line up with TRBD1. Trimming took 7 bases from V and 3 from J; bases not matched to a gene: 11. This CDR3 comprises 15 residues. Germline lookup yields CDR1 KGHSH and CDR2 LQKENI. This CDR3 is CASWKGGVRDTEAFF. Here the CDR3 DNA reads TGTGCCAGCTGGAAAGGGGGCGTTAGGGACACTGAAGCTTTCTTT.

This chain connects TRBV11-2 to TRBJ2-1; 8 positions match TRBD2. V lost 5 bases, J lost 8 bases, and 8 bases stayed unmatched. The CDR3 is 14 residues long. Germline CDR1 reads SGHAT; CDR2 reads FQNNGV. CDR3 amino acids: CASSVLAVSHEQFF. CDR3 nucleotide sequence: TGTGCCAGCAGCGTACTAGCGGTGTCGCATGAGCAGTTCTTC.

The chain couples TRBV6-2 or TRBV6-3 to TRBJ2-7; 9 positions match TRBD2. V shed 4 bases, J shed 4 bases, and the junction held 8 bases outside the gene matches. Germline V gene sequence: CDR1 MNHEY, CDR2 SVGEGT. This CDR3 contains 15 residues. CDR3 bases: TGTGCCAGCAGTTCCCCCATTAGCGGGAGATACGAGCAGTACTTC. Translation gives CASSSPISGRYEQYF.

CDR3 DNA sequence: TGTGCCAGCAGCCGGCCGGACAGGGGGGCGAATCAGCCCCAGCATTTT. Translating it yields CASSRPDRGANQPQHF. This sequence joins TRBV28 and TRBJ1-5; TRBD1 matches at 10 bases. The CDR3 extends over 16 amino acids. CDR1 is MDHEN, CDR2 SYDVKM, per germline. V was pared by 6 bases and J by 4 bases, with 9 bases of the junction left unmatched.

The CDR3 spells CASSAGMDNEKLFF. The CDR3 DNA is TGTGCCAGCAGCGCAGGGATGGATAATGAAAAACTGTTTTTT. This chain joins TRBV9 and TRBJ1-4; perhaps TRBD1 as D (5 bases). V lost 3 bases, J lost 4 bases, and 10 bases lay in between. Germline lookup yields CDR1 SGDLS and CDR2 YYNGEE. CDR3 size: 14 residues.

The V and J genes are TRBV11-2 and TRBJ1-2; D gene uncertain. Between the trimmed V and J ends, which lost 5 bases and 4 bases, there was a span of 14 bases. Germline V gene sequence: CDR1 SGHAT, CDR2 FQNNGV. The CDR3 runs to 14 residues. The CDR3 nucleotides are TGTGCCAGCAGCCACCGGACTGGACCCTATGGCTACACCTTC. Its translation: CASSHRTGPYGYTF. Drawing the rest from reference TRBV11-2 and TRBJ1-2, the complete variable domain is EAGVAQSPRYKIIEKRQSVAFWCNPISGHATLYWYQQILGQGPKLLIQFQNNGVVDDSQLPKDRFSAERLKGVDSTLKIQPAKLEDSAVYLCASSHRTGPYGYTFGSGTRLTVV.

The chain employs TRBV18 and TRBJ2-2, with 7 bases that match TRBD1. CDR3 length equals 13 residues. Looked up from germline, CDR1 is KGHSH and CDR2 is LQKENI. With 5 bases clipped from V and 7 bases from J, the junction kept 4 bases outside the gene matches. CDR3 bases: TGTGCCAGCTCAGAGACAGGGAGCGGGGAGCTGTTTTTT. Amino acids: CASSETGSGELFF.

Here the CDR3 reads CASSVLGSGLKETQYF. In DNA form, the CDR3 reads TGTGCCAGCAGCGTCCTGGGGTCAGGGTTAAAAGAGACCCAGTACTTC. The rearrangement joins TRBV9 to TRBJ2-5; the D gene is possibly TRBD1 (5 bases). Deletions cut 2 bases from V and 3 bases from J, with 17 bases between. This CDR3 has 16 residues. The V gene's germline CDR1 is SGDLS and CDR2 YYNGEE.

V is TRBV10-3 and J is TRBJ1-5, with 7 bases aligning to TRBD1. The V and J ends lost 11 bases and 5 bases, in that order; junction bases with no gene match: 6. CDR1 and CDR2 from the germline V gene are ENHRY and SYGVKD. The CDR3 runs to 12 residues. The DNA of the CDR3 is TGTGCCTCACGGACAGGCGATCAGCCCCAGCATTTT. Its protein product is CASRTGDQPQHF.

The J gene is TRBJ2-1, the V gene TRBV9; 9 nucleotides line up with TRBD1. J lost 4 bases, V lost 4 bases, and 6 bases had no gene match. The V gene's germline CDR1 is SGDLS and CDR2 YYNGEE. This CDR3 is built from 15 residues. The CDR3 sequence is CASSPRDRVYNEQFF. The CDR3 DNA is TGTGCCAGCAGCCCCCGGGACAGGGTTTACAATGAGCAGTTCTTC.

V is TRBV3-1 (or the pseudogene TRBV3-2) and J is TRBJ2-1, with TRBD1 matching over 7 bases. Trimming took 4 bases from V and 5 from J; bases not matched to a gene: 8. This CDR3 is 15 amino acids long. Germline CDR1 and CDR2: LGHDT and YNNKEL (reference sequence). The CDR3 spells CASSPNGQEDNEQFF. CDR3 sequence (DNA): TGTGCCAGCAGCCCGAACGGACAGGAAGACAATGAGCAGTTCTTC.

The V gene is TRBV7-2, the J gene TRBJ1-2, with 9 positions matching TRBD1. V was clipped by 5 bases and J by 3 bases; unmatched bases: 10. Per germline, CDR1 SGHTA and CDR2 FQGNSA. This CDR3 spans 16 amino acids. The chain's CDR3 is CASSTDHRGRDYGYTF. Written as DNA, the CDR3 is TGTGCCAGCAGCACCGACCACAGGGGGCGGGACTATGGCTACACCTTC.